This T cell receptor (beta chain) was identified during a study of shared clonotypes between healthy human individuals. General observations from the study: The small donor group covered limited genetic and exposure diversity. It was the non-shared clonotypes that had lower generation probabilities than clonotypes shared by all four donors.

Germline CDR1 is LNHDA and CDR2 is SQIVND (reference sequence). This CDR3 has 19 residues. Between the trimmed V and J ends, which lost 3 bases and 6 bases, there was a span of 26 bases. The deep-level immunoSEQ assay was used. Profiling relied on immunoSEQ multiplex PCR, and the TCRdb table lists in-frame clones only, not all of them. The profile shows millions of clones, 85% to 95% of them singletons. Details on this clone: Its matching antigen is unknown.

The rearrangement joins TRBV19 to TRBJ1-4; perhaps TRBD1 as D (5 bases). The sequence derives from a man in his late teens or twenties in good health. Material: naive CD4+ T cells sorted from blood. Subset reported: CD45RA+ positively selected. The CDR3 bases are TGTGCCAGTAGTATCGGGGAACTCAATTCCCTCTCCAGGGATGAAAAACTGTTTTTT. Translated, it gives CASSIGELNSLSRDEKLFF.